These 26 T cell receptor beta chains came from one sample sequenced in a study of beta chain features in type 1 diabetes. TCRB transcripts that were expressed got sequenced, as all of the isolated RNA had been reverse transcribed. Some clones are missing from TCRdb's copy, which holds only in-frame ones; the method was immunoSEQ multiplex PCR. The sample shows 150,000 or so clones, under 60% of them seen only once. Sequencing was carried out using Tregs from blood. These receptors all stem from a man aged 18 to 29 in good health.

The chain is built from TRBV2 and TRBJ1-6, with 10 bases lining up with TRBD1. There are 14 residues in the CDR3. Germline trimming cut 5 bases from V and 9 bases from J; bases unmatched to any gene: 4. The germline V gene encodes CDR1 SNHLY and CDR2 FYNNEI. Here the CDR3 reads CASSIGTGVSPLHF. The DNA for the CDR3 is TGTGCCAGCAGTATCGGGACAGGGGTTTCACCCCTCCACTTT.

V gene TRBV6-6 combines with J gene TRBJ2-7; 7 nucleotides line up with TRBD1. The germline gives CDR1 MNHNY, CDR2 SVGAGI (reference sequence). V gave up 4 bases and J gave up 7 bases; unmatched junction bases: 1. The CDR3 is made up of 11 amino acids. CDR3 DNA sequence: TGTGCCAGCAGTTTACAGGGGGAGCAGTACTTC. Residues: CASSLQGEQYF.

A note on this clone: This CDR3 is also generated by other DNA sequences in the sample. The CDR3 loop reads CASSGQGTDTQYF. CDR3 in DNA: TGTGCCAGCAGTGGGCAGGGTACAGATACGCAGTATTTT. The V call is TRBV6-1, the J call TRBJ2-3; possible D gene TRBD1, 5 bases. V gave up 4 bases and J gave up 3 bases, with 8 bases separating them. The CDR3 is made up of 13 amino acids. Per the germline V gene, CDR1 is MNHNS and CDR2 is SASEGT.

The genes are TRBV7-2 and TRBJ2-5; 7 bases are a match to TRBD2. J was trimmed by 5 bases and V by 5 bases; bases with no gene match: 11. This CDR3 contains 15 residues. Germline CDR1 and CDR2: SGHTA and FQGNSA. CDR3: CASSPSVGEGETQYF. The CDR3 region has the DNA TGTGCCAGCAGCCCCTCGGTGGGGGAGGGGGAGACCCAGTACTTC.

This chain links TRBV4-1 with TRBJ2-7; D ambiguous. This CDR3 has 13 residues. Germline CDR1 reads MGHRA; CDR2 reads YSYEKL. Trimming shortened V by 4 bases and J by 1 base, and 8 bases separated the two germline ends. The CDR3 protein is CASSLYGSYEQYF. CDR3 sequence (DNA): TGCGCCAGCAGCCTATACGGGTCCTACGAGCAGTACTTC.

This clone turned up a few times. The rearrangement uses TRBV7-8 and TRBJ2-1, with D perhaps matching TRBD2 (5 bases). The CDR3 contains 16 residues. Trimming pared 3 bases from V and 6 bases from J, leaving 18 bases between. Germline values: CDR1 SGHVS, CDR2 FQNEAQ. CDR3 residues: CASSFLSLRGTNEQFF. For the CDR3, the DNA is TGTGCCAGCAGCTTTCTATCCCTTCGGGGAACCAATGAGCAGTTCTTC.

This clone was counted a few times. The genes are TRBV18 and TRBJ2-2; TRBD1 might be the D (5 bases). Germline V gene sequence: CDR1 KGHSH, CDR2 LQKENI. The CDR3 loop spans 14 amino acids. The germline V and J ends were trimmed by 0 bases and 5 bases, with 7 bases remaining between them. The CDR3 DNA reads TGTGCCAGCTCACCACCGAAGGGGACCGGGGAGCTGTTTTTT. It codes for CASSPPKGTGELFF.

The chain links TRBV6-1 to TRBJ1-5; D not resolved. V gave up 5 bases and J gave up 2 bases, with 10 bases separating them. Germline CDR1 is MNHNS and CDR2 is SASEGT. This CDR3 has 14 residues. The CDR3, as DNA: TGTGCCAGCAGTTCCTACCGGGGCAATCAGCCCCAGCATTTT. It yields the protein CASSSYRGNQPQHF.

The chain is built from TRBV5-5 and TRBJ2-3; D uncertain. Germline CDR1 SGHKS, CDR2 YYEKEE (reference sequence). CDR3 size: 16 residues. V was pared by 3 bases and J by 2 bases, with 16 bases between. The CDR3 spells CASSSPSSLVTDTQYF. DNA for the CDR3: TGTGCCAGCAGCTCCCCGAGCTCCCTGGTCACAGATACGCAGTATTTT.

The rearrangement links TRBV29-1 to TRBJ1-5; D is ambiguous. This CDR3 has 12 amino acids. Germline lookup yields CDR1 SQVTM and CDR2 ANQGSEA. Trimming took off 7 bases at V and 4 bases at J, with 11 bases between the two ends. CDR3 amino acids: CSAQVGNQPQHF. The CDR3 DNA follows: TGCAGCGCCCAGGTTGGAAATCAGCCCCAGCATTTT.

The rearrangement joins TRBV28 to TRBJ1-5, with 10 bases aligning to TRBD1. The CDR3 sequence is 14 residues long. Trimming at V came to 7 bases and at J to 2 bases, leaving 2 bases not matched to a gene. Germline V gene data show CDR1 as MDHEN and CDR2 as SYDVKM. This CDR3 is CASIGQGGNQPQHF. The CDR3, as DNA: TGTGCCAGCATAGGACAGGGGGGCAATCAGCCCCAGCATTTT.

J is TRBJ1-5 and V is TRBV7-2; TRBD1 matches at 10 bases. Germline values: CDR1 SGHTA, CDR2 FQGNSA. This CDR3 is 13 amino acids long. Unmatched junction bases numbered 4, after V lost 5 bases and J lost 9 bases. The CDR3 sequence is CASSVGQGPPQHF. Written as DNA, the CDR3 is TGTGCCAGCAGCGTGGGACAGGGGCCGCCCCAGCATTTT. Complete variable domain (other parts from reference TRBV7-2 and TRBJ1-5): GAGVSQSPSNKVTEKGKDVELRCDPISGHTALYWYRQSLGQGLEFLIYFQGNSAPDKSGLPSDRFSAERTGGSVSTLTIQRTQQEDSAVYLCASSVGQGPPQHFGDGTRLSIL.

This sequence joins TRBV4-3 and TRBJ2-7; D possibly corresponds to TRBD2 (5 bases). Germline V gene data show CDR1 as LGHNA and CDR2 as YSLEER. Trimming shortened V by 0 bases and J by 12 bases, and 21 bases separated the two germline ends. The CDR3 sequence is 15 residues long. The DNA for the CDR3 is TGCGCCAGCAGCCAAGATCCAGCGGCACGAGCAAGGACGTACTTC. Translated: CASSQDPAARARTYF.

The rearrangement joins TRBV19 to TRBJ2-5, with 8 bases fitting TRBD2. This CDR3 has 15 residues. V lost 7 bases to trimming and J lost 3 bases; unmatched junction nucleotides: 10. The germline gives CDR1 LNHDA, CDR2 SQIVND (reference sequence). CDR3 nucleotides: TGTGCCAGTACGCCTAGCGGGTGGACTGAAGAGACCCAGTACTTC. This gives the protein CASTPSGWTEETQYF.

This chain joins TRBV7-2 and TRBJ1-2, with no clear D. Germline V lookup: CDR1 SGHTA, CDR2 FQGNSA. V lost 0 bases and J lost 5, with 10 bases in between. The CDR3 has 14 amino acids. Here the CDR3 reads CASSLARESYGYTF. The CDR3 DNA is TGTGCCAGCAGCTTAGCGCGCGAAAGTTATGGCTACACCTTC. The full variable domain, in which reference TRBV7-2 and TRBJ1-2 provide the parts outside the CDR3, is GAGVSQSPSNKVTEKGKDVELRCDPISGHTALYWYRQSLGQGLEFLIYFQGNSAPDKSGLPSDRFSAERTGGSVSTLTIQRTQQEDSAVYLCASSLARESYGYTFGSGTRLTVV.

This clone was seen a few times. The rearrangement uses TRBV28 and TRBJ2-7; D possibly corresponds to TRBD2 (6 bases). Trimming took off 3 bases at V and 4 bases at J, with 10 bases between the two ends. CDR1 and CDR2 from the germline V gene are MDHEN and SYDVKM. The CDR3 loop spans 13 amino acids. As DNA, the CDR3 is TGTGCCAGCAGTTTTGGGGGGTATTACGAGCAGTACTTC. Translation gives CASSFGGYYEQYF.

This chain joins TRBV28 and TRBJ2-5; a possible D gene is TRBD1 (5 bases). Germline V gives CDR1 MDHEN, CDR2 SYDVKM. Trimming took 5 bases from V and 5 from J, leaving 9 bases between them. There are 12 residues in the CDR3. The CDR3 sequence: CASSASGETQYF. The CDR3 region has the DNA TGTGCCAGCAGTGCCTCAGGGGAGACCCAGTACTTC.

V and J are TRBV6-6 and TRBJ1-1; the D is unclear. Germline V gives CDR1 MNHNY, CDR2 SVGAGI (reference sequence). The CDR3 runs to 13 residues. The ends were cut back, 3 bases at V and 0 bases at J, with 5 bases in the middle. The CDR3 nucleotides are TGTGCCAGCAGTTATCGTATGAACACTGAAGCTTTCTTT. Its translation is CASSYRMNTEAFF.

This rearrangement joins TRBV6-6 to TRBJ1-4; 10 bases align to TRBD1. CDR3 length: 14 amino acids. Looked up from germline, CDR1 is MNHNY and CDR2 is SVGAGI (reference sequence). J lost 8 bases, V lost 6 bases, and 6 bases had no gene match. The DNA for the CDR3 is TGTGCCAGCAGGCGCGGGACAGGGGACGAAAAACTGTTTTTT. Protein sequence: CASRRGTGDEKLFF.

The chain is built from TRBV6-6 and TRBJ1-5; 8 bases map to TRBD1. Germline V CDR1 and CDR2: MNHNY, SVGAGI (reference sequence). Trimming removed 0 bases from V and 7 bases from J; junction bases left unmatched: 5. This CDR3 has 15 residues. DNA for the CDR3: TGTGCCAGCAGTTACTCTCGACAGGGGAACCAGCCCCAGCATTTT. It is translated as CASSYSRQGNQPQHF.

The chain links TRBV5-4 to TRBJ2-3, with 13 nucleotides matching TRBD2. The CDR3 extends over 17 amino acids. J was trimmed by 1 base and V by 3 bases; bases with no gene match: 5. The germline gives CDR1 SGHNT, CDR2 YYREEE (reference sequence). The CDR3 DNA reads as TGTGCCAGCAGCTGGACTAGCGGGGGATTTCGCACAGATACGCAGTATTTT. It codes for CASSWTSGGFRTDTQYF.

This clone was seen a few times. The V and J genes are TRBV7-2 and TRBJ2-7, with D unclear. The CDR3 runs 15 residues. Germline V gene sequence: CDR1 SGHTA, CDR2 FQGNSA. V gave up 2 bases and J gave up 2 bases, with 13 bases separating them. The CDR3 protein is CASSLSVWLPYEQYF. Here the CDR3 DNA reads TGTGCCAGCAGCTTATCTGTTTGGCTTCCCTACGAGCAGTACTTC.

This clone was counted between two and nine times. The rearrangement links TRBV28 to TRBJ1-1; 11 bases agree with TRBD1. J was trimmed by 4 bases and V by 5 bases; bases with no gene match: 9. The CDR3 is made up of 16 amino acids. The germline gives CDR1 MDHEN, CDR2 SYDVKM. The CDR3 bases are TGTGCCAGCAGTCAACCGGGACAGGGGGGTGGCACTGAAGCTTTCTTT. Protein product: CASSQPGQGGGTEAFF.

V usage is TRBV27 and J usage is TRBJ2-1, with a weak D call TRBD1 (5 bases). CDR3 length: 13 residues. V was cut by 5 bases and J by 4 bases, with 9 bases left in between. Germline CDR1 and CDR2: MNHEY and SMNVEV (reference sequence). CDR3 nucleotides: TGTGCCAGCAGTCTCCGACAGTACAATGAGCAGTTCTTC. Translating gives CASSLRQYNEQFF.

This clone was seen a handful of times. The chain combines TRBV4-3 with TRBJ1-4; 7 nucleotides line up with TRBD1. CDR1 is LGHNA, CDR2 YSLEER, per germline. CDR3 length: 18 amino acids. V was clipped by 0 bases and J by 5 bases; unmatched bases: 12. The CDR3 region has the DNA TGCGCCAGCAGCCAAGATTGGGTTAGTAGGGGGCTCAATGAAAAACTGTTTTTT. It encodes CASSQDWVSRGLNEKLFF.

This clone was picked up a small number of times. CDR3 residues: CASSSYARDRAVLGETQYF. The CDR3 coding sequence is TGTGCCAGCAGCTCATACGCCCGGGATAGGGCGGTCCTCGGGGAGACCCAGTACTTC. V and J are TRBV5-6 and TRBJ2-5; a weak D match, TRBD2 (5 bases). The CDR3 contains 19 residues. Germline assignment: CDR1 SGHDT and CDR2 YYEEEE. The ends were cut back, 3 bases at V and 5 bases at J, with 29 bases in the middle.